This T cell receptor (beta chain) is drawn from a study of response to subunit inactivated influenza vaccine. Germline-derived CDR1 and CDR2 are ENHRY and SYGVKD. V shed 4 bases and J shed 11 bases, with 8 bases lying between them. The CDR3 has 11 residues. TCRdb re-analysed the RT-PCR reads in MiXCR, keeping a single row per CDR3 protein. The sample has 700,000 to 900,000 distinct CDR3 sequences, about 20% seen once. General observations from the study: The authors suggested that few new T cells are recruited per seasonal influenza vaccination.

Regarding this clonotype: Its antigen is as yet unknown.

This clonotype was obtained from a man aged 45-65 years who received an inactivated influenza vaccine. Specimen: PBMCs from blood, collected approximately 5 days after vaccination. The chain carries TRBV10-3 and TRBJ2-2; unclear D gene. CDR3 DNA: TGTGCCATCAGTGTAGTGACTGAGCTGTTTTTT. It encodes CAISVVTELFF.